This T cell receptor (beta chain) derives from a study of cytomegalovirus exposure and HLA in healthy donors. The CDR3 sequence is 16 residues long. J was trimmed by 3 bases and V by 6 bases; bases with no gene match: 12. The germline CDR1 and CDR2 sequences are MNHEY and SMNVEV (reference sequence). Study findings and constraints: Listed as cytomegalovirus-associated were about 160 TCR beta chains.

The primer mix had 60 Vbeta and 13 Jbeta primers. Clones were sequenced by immunoSEQ multiplex PCR, and TCRdb holds only the in-frame ones, with some missing. The sample lists roughly 120,000 clones, approximately 69% occurring once. To note about this clone: Its specificity is unknown.

The TCR originated in a man between 35 and 55 years old in good health and CMV-seropositive. V gene TRBV27 combines with J gene TRBJ2-3; 7 nucleotides match TRBD1. What was sequenced was PBMCs. The CDR3: CASRITGATGTDTQYF. CDR3 nucleotides: TGTGCCAGCAGAATCACAGGGGCCACCGGGACAGATACGCAGTATTTT.